A single sample gave rise to the 16 T cell receptor beta chains below, sequenced in a study of cytomegalovirus exposure and HLA in healthy donors. Researchers ran the PCR with 60 Vbeta and 13 Jbeta primers. TCRdb's copy holds only in-frame clones and misses some; the assay was immunoSEQ multiplex PCR. The profile covers around 200,000 clones, with approximately 80% appearing a single time and roughly 10% taken by the ten largest. Material: PBMCs. The receptors shown here come from a woman aged 45 to 65 in good health and CMV-seropositive.

This clone was counted between two and nine times. V and J are TRBV5-1 and TRBJ2-5; tentative D call: TRBD1 (6 bases). The CDR3 is 16 residues long. CDR1 is SGHRS and CDR2 is YFSETQ in the germline V gene. V dropped 0 bases and J dropped 1 base, with 13 bases sitting between them. The CDR3 reads CASSLANGGLQETQYF. In DNA form, the CDR3 reads TGCGCCAGCAGCTTGGCCAATGGGGGCCTCCAAGAGACCCAGTACTTC.

The chain is built from TRBV7-2 and TRBJ2-1, with 8 bases identical to TRBD2. The V segment lost 6 bases and the J segment 8 bases; nucleotides outside the gene matches: 21. CDR1 and CDR2 (germline): SGHTA, FQGNSA. The CDR3 is made up of 18 amino acids. In DNA form, the CDR3 reads TGTGCCAGCAGAGCTCCGTTGGAGCGGGGGAGATTTATGGATGAGCAGTTCTTC. It yields the protein CASRAPLERGRFMDEQFF.

The chain couples TRBV19 to TRBJ1-6; perhaps TRBD1 as D (6 bases). Trimming took 6 bases from V and 5 from J, leaving 17 bases between them. Germline V gene lookup returns CDR1 LNHDA and CDR2 SQIVND (reference sequence). This CDR3 contains 16 residues. CDR3 sequence (DNA): TGTGCCAGTAGCTTATTTTGGGACACCAATAATTCACCCCTCCACTTT. This gives the protein CASSLFWDTNNSPLHF.

V and J are TRBV6-5 and TRBJ1-1; D not certain. Between the trimmed V and J ends, which lost 0 bases and 5 bases, there was a span of 10 bases. The CDR3 loop spans 14 amino acids. Per the germline V gene, CDR1 is MNHEY and CDR2 is SVGAGI. The CDR3 DNA sequence: TGTGCCAGCAGTTACTCGAGAACGTTTACTGAAGCTTTCTTT. This encodes CASSYSRTFTEAFF.

The V gene is TRBV28, the J gene TRBJ2-1; 7 bases match TRBD1. The CDR3 is made up of 13 amino acids. After removal of 2 bases from V and 10 bases from J, the junction contained 5 bases not matched to a gene. The V gene's germline CDR1 is MDHEN and CDR2 SYDVKM. CDR3 loop: CASSLVYRGEQFF. The CDR3 region has the DNA TGTGCCAGCAGTTTAGTGTACAGGGGAGAGCAGTTCTTC.

The chain recombines TRBV11-1 with TRBJ2-1, with 9 bases fitting TRBD2. With V trimmed by 5 bases and J by 0 bases, 2 bases remained unmatched. The CDR3 is 15 residues long. Germline loops: CDR1 SGHAT, CDR2 FQDESV (reference sequence). The CDR3 nucleotides are TGTGCCAGCAGCCTGACTAGCGGCTCCTACAATGAGCAGTTCTTC. This encodes CASSLTSGSYNEQFF.

The CDR3 bases are TGTGCCAGCAGTTTAATCGACAGGGACCAACGAAAACTGTTTTTT. This encodes CASSLIDRDQRKLFF. This chain joins TRBV28 and TRBJ1-4; 7 positions agree with TRBD1. Per germline, CDR1 MDHEN and CDR2 SYDVKM. V trimming: 2 bases; J trimming: 10 bases; junction bases outside the gene matches: 10. The CDR3 has 15 residues.

J is TRBJ1-2 and V is TRBV7-8, with TRBD1 matching over 8 bases. The CDR3 has 12 residues. After removal of 7 bases from V and 6 bases from J, the junction contained 4 bases not matched to a gene. CDR1 is SGHVS and CDR2 is FQNEAQ in the germline V gene. The CDR3 sequence: CASTQTGDGYTF. The DNA of the CDR3 is TGTGCCAGCACCCAGACAGGGGATGGCTACACCTTC.

This chain uses TRBV25-1 with TRBJ1-1, with a tentative D call TRBD1 (5 bases). The CDR3 is 16 residues long. Per the germline V gene, CDR1 is MGHDK and CDR2 is SYGVNS. V lost 3 bases and J lost 1, with 15 bases in between. Here the CDR3 reads CASSEPGGQTNTEAFF. The DNA of the CDR3 is TGTGCCAGCAGTGAGCCGGGGGGTCAGACGAACACTGAAGCTTTCTTT.

The chain has TRBV5-8 and TRBJ1-1; 10 nucleotides line up with TRBD1. The CDR3 runs 16 residues. With V trimmed by 4 bases and J by 5 bases, 11 bases remained unmatched. The V gene's germline CDR1 is SGHTS and CDR2 YDEGEE. The CDR3 sequence: CASSPIPGQGRTEAFF. The CDR3 DNA reads TGTGCCAGCAGCCCAATCCCGGGACAGGGGCGGACTGAAGCTTTCTTT.

This clone appeared once. V usage is TRBV4-2 and J usage is TRBJ1-1; 8 bases line up with TRBD1. Germline lookup yields CDR1 LGHNA and CDR2 YNFKEQ. The CDR3 contains 14 residues. J was trimmed by 3 bases and V by 6 bases; bases with no gene match: 6. Here the CDR3 DNA reads TGTGCCAGCAGTCCGACAGGGGTGGACACTGAAGCTTTCTTT. Translating gives CASSPTGVDTEAFF.

The sample holds one count of this clone. This chain links TRBV2 with TRBJ2-7; D is perhaps TRBD2 (6 bases). Trimming cost V 5 bases and J 3 bases, with 8 bases left between them. This CDR3 has 12 residues. Germline V lookup: CDR1 SNHLY, CDR2 FYNNEI. CDR3 sequence: CASSYGGYEQYF. The DNA of the CDR3 is TGTGCCAGCAGTTACGGGGGCTACGAGCAGTACTTC.

This chain joins TRBV28 and TRBJ2-5, with D possibly matching TRBD2 (5 bases). The CDR3 is made up of 15 amino acids. The ends were cut back, 6 bases at V and 5 bases at J, with 19 bases in the middle. Germline V lookup: CDR1 MDHEN, CDR2 SYDVKM. The CDR3 DNA sequence: TGTGCCAGCAGAGAGAGCGGTGGATCGAAGGAGACCCAGTACTTC. This encodes CASRESGGSKETQYF.

This clone was seen a handful of times. The genes are TRBV6-5 and TRBJ1-2, with D possibly being TRBD1 (5 bases). The CDR3 runs to 14 residues. Trimming pared 5 bases from V and 2 bases from J, leaving 12 bases between. Germline lookup yields CDR1 MNHEY and CDR2 SVGAGI. The CDR3, as DNA: TGTGCCAGCAGTGTCACCACAGGAAACTATGGCTACACCTTC. Residues: CASSVTTGNYGYTF.

The chain carries TRBV6-5 and TRBJ1-3; D gene unclear. The CDR3 length is 15 residues. V lost 7 bases and J 4 bases, leaving 17 bases between the germline ends. CDR1 MNHEY and CDR2 SVGAGI come from the germline V gene. CDR3: CASTWERVAGNTIYF. CDR3 nucleotides: TGTGCCAGCACCTGGGAGAGGGTAGCCGGAAACACCATATATTTT.

This chain joins TRBV10-3 and TRBJ2-5, with 8 bases matching TRBD2. The germline V gene has CDR1 ENHRY and CDR2 SYGVKD. CDR3 length equals 16 residues. The trim removed 6 bases at V and 1 base at J, leaving 10 bases unmatched. The CDR3 loop is CAISAGGGGSQETQYF. CDR3 nucleotide sequence: TGTGCCATCAGCGCTGGGGGCGGGGGGTCCCAAGAGACCCAGTACTTC.